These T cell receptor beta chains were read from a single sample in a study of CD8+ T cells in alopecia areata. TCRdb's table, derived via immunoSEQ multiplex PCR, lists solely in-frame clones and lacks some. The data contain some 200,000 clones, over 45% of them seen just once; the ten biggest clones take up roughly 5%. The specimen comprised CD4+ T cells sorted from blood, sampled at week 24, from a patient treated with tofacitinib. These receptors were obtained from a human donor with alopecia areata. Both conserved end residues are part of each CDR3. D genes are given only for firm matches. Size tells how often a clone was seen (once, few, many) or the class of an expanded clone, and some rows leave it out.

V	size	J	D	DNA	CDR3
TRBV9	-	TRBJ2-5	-	TGTGCCAGCAGCGTAGCCGGGGCCCAATTGGAGACCCAGTACTTC	CASSVAGAQLETQYF
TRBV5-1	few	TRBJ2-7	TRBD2	TGCGCCAGCAGCTTGGAGCCTAGCGGGACCCGCTACGAGCAGTACTTC	CASSLEPSGTRYEQYF
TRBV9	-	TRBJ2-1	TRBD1	TGTGCCAGCAGCGAGCAAGACAGGGGGCGCTTCTCCCATGAGCAGTTCTTC	CASSEQDRGRFSHEQFF
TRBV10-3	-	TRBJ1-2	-	TGTGCCATCAGTGAATTCGGGAACTATGGCTACACCTTC	CAISEFGNYGYTF
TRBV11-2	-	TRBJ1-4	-	TGTGCCAGCAGGTCCGACAGAACTAATGAAAAACTGTTTTTT	CASRSDRTNEKLFF
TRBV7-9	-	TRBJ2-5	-	TGTGCCAGCAGCTTCCTGGCGCAGACCCAGTACTTC	CASSFLAQTQYF
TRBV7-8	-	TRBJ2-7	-	TGTGCCAGCAGCTTAGCCGGGGTATCATACGAGCAGTACTTC	CASSLAGVSYEQYF
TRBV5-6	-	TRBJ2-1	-	TGTGCCAGCAGCTGGGGGGCCTCCTACAATGAGCAGTTCTTC	CASSWGASYNEQFF
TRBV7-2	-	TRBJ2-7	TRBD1	TGTGCCAGCAGCACCTTGACAGGGGCGGGCTACGAGCAGTACTTC	CASSTLTGAGYEQYF
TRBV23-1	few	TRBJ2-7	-	TGCGCCAGCAGTCAAGGTCACTACGAGCAGTACTTC	CASSQGHYEQYF
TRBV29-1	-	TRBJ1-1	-	TGCAGCGGCGGGGAGGGAGGGAGGACTGAAGCTTTCTTT	CSGGEGGRTEAFF
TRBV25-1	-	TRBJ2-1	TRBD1	TGTGCCAGCAGTGAACAACCTCGACAGGGGGACTACAATGAGCAGTTCTTC	CASSEQPRQGDYNEQFF
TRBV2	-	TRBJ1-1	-	TGTGCCAGCAGCGCCAATACAGGGTCTGAAGCTTTCTTT	CASSANTGSEAFF
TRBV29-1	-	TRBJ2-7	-	TGCAGCGTTGACTCGGGGTTGGAGCAGTACTTC	CSVDSGLEQYF
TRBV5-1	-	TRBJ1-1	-	TGCGCCAGCAGCCTACCGGGACTGAACACTGAAGCTTTCTTT	CASSLPGLNTEAFF
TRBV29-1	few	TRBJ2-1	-	TGCAGCGTTGGTGCCGTCAGCTCCTACAATGAGCAGTTCTTC	CSVGAVSSYNEQFF
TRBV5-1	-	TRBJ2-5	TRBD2	TGCGCCAGCAGTGACGGGCCGGGGGGAGAGACCCAGTACTTC	CASSDGPGGETQYF
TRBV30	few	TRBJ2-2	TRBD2	TGTGCCTGGAGACACGGACTAGCGGGAGTCGCTGGGGAGCTGTTTTTT	CAWRHGLAGVAGELFF
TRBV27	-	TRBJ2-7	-	TGTGCCAGCATGGTGGGAAGAGGCTCCTACGAGCAGTACTTC	CASMVGRGSYEQYF
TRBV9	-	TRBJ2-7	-	TGTGCCAGCAGCAAACAGGGCTACGAGCAGTACTTC	CASSKQGYEQYF
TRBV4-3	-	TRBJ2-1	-	TGCGCCAGCAGCCAAGACCCGGGTGTCCGCGGCCTTTCGCAGTTCTTC	CASSQDPGVRGLSQFF
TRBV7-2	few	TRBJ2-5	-	TGTGCCAGCAGCTTAGGAAACGTCTTATCACAGACCCAGTACTTC	CASSLGNVLSQTQYF
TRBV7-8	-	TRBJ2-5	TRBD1	TGTGCCAGCAGCTCCCCAGGGGGAAGGAGGGAGACCCAGTACTTC	CASSSPGGRRETQYF
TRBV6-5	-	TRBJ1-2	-	TGTGCCAGCAGTTACTCGAGGACAGTAAACTATGGCTACACCTTC	CASSYSRTVNYGYTF
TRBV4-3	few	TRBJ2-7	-	TGCGCCAGCAGCCAAGGTTCACTAGTTGTAAACGAGCAGTACTTC	CASSQGSLVVNEQYF
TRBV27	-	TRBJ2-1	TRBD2	TGTGCCAGCAGTTTAGAACGGGGGGGTGGGCAGTTCTTC	CASSLERGGGQFF
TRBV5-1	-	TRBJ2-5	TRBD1	TGCGCCAGCAGCTTGGCCGAGACAGGGCCTCTCCAAGAGACCCAGTACTTC	CASSLAETGPLQETQYF
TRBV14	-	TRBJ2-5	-	TGTGCCAGCAGCCAATATATAATAACCAACCAAGAGACCCAGTACTTC	CASSQYIITNQETQYF
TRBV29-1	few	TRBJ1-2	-	TGCAGCGTTGAGGTGTACAACGGCTACACCTTC	CSVEVYNGYTF
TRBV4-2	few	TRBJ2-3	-	TGTGCCAGCAGCCCCCTTTCCTGGACCACAGATACGCAGTATTTT	CASSPLSWTTDTQYF
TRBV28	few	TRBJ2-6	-	TGTGCCAGCAGTTTAGGGGGGAGTTCGACTGGGGCCAACGTCCTGACTTTC	CASSLGGSSTGANVLTF
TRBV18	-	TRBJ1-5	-	TGTGCCAGCTCACAATCGGGGAGGGAGCCCCAGCATTTT	CASSQSGREPQHF
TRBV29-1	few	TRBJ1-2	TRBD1	TGCAGCGTTGAAGCGACAGGGGGCGAATCTGGCTACACCTTC	CSVEATGGESGYTF
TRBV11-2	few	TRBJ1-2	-	TGTGCCAGCAATAGCAGGGTCGGCCCTGGCTACACCTTC	CASNSRVGPGYTF
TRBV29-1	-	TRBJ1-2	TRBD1	TGCAGCGTTGAATTAGTCCGGGACAGGGTTTATGGCTACACCTTC	CSVELVRDRVYGYTF
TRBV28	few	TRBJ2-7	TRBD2	TGTGCCAGCAGCCCGGGACTAGCGGGAGGTGGGCAGTACTTC	CASSPGLAGGGQYF
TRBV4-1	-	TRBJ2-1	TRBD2	TGCGCCAGCAGCCTGGGGGCCCAGCGGGGGGGCTACAATGAGCAGTTCTTC	CASSLGAQRGGYNEQFF
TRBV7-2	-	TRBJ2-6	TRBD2	TGTGCCAGCAGCCCGACTAGCGGGGGCTCTGGGGCCAACGTCCTGACTTTC	CASSPTSGGSGANVLTF
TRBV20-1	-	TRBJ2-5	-	TGCAGTGCTAGAGTTACGGAGACCCAGTACTTC	CSARVTETQYF
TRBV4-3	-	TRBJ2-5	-	TGCGCCAGCAGCCAAAATAGCGTCGGGGAGACCCAGTACTTC	CASSQNSVGETQYF
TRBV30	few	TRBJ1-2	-	TGTGCCTGGAGCGCTACCGGGGAAATCTATGGCTACACCTTC	CAWSATGEIYGYTF
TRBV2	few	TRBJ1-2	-	TGTGCCAGCAGTGAAGCGCGGCACAGCGATTATGGCTACACCTTC	CASSEARHSDYGYTF
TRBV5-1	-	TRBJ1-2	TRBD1	TGCGCCAGCAGCCTGGGCCGGGACAGCATTAACTATGGCTACACCTTC	CASSLGRDSINYGYTF
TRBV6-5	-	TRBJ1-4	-	TGTGCCAGCAGAGCTGGAGGGTCTAATGAAAAACTGTTTTTT	CASRAGGSNEKLFF
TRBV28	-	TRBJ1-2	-	TGTGCCAGCAGCCTGGGGCTGGCATCGTATGGCTACACCTTC	CASSLGLASYGYTF
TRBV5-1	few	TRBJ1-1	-	TGCGCCAGCAGCTTACAGGGAGGAGAGACTGAAGCTTTCTTT	CASSLQGGETEAFF
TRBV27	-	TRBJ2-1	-	TGTGCCAGCAGTGCGAGGGGCCCTGACAATGAGCAGTTCTTC	CASSARGPDNEQFF
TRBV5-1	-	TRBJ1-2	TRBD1	TGCGCCAGCAGCGTCGGACAGGATGGCTACACCTTC	CASSVGQDGYTF